This T cell receptor (beta chain) was retrieved from a study of cytomegalovirus exposure and HLA in healthy donors. Across the whole study: When 350 to 500 donors were genotyped, roughly 82% of them were found to fall in the Caucasian-associated ancestry cluster.

The study's findings and limits: Association with HLA alleles at 0.05 false discovery rate was found for approximately 18,000 TCR beta sequences in a later analysis. The authors considered a cluster of highly shared sequence variants likely to be a sequencing artifact. Per a later analysis, HLA-associated TCR beta chains showed more clonal expansion than other, equally common TCR beta chains.

Between the trimmed V and J ends, which lost 3 bases and 3 bases, there was a span of 8 bases. The CDR3 covers 14 residues. Germline lookup yields CDR1 SGHTA and CDR2 FQGNSA. Points on this clone: The target antigen is unknown.

60 Vbeta and 13 Jbeta primers were used in PCR. Generated by immunoSEQ multiplex PCR, the TCRdb table keeps only in-frame clones and is missing some. The data contain about 140,000 clones, over 50% of them singletons. The material sequenced was PBMCs. The sequence was obtained from a human donor in good health. V usage is TRBV7-2 and J usage is TRBJ2-2; no clear D gene. CDR3 bases: TGTGCCAGCAGCTTTGTGGGCCACACCGGGGAGCTGTTTTTT. This translates into CASSFVGHTGELFF.